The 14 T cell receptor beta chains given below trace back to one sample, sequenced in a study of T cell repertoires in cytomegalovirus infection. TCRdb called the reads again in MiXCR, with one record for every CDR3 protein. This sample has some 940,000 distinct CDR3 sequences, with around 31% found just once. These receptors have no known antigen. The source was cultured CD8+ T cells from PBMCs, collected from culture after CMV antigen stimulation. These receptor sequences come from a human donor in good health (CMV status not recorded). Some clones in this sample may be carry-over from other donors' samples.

In DNA form, the CDR3 reads TGTGCCAGCAGTTTCCAGGGTGCCTATGGCTACACCTTC. Its protein is CASSFQGAYGYTF. V usage is TRBV7-9 and J usage is TRBJ1-2; a weak D match, TRBD1 (5 bases). Trimming cost V 6 bases and J 4 bases, with 12 bases left between them. Germline V gene data show CDR1 as SEHNR and CDR2 as FQNEAQ (reference sequence). The CDR3 contains 13 residues.

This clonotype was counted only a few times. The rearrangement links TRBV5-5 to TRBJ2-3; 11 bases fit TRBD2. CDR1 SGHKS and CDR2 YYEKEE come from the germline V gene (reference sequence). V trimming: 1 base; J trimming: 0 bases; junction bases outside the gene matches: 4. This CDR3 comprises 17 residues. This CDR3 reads CASSLTSGGSSTDTQYF. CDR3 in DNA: TGTGCCAGCAGCTTGACTAGCGGGGGATCTAGCACAGATACGCAGTATTTT.

The CDR3 loop is CASSLARGLEGNEQFF. For the CDR3, the DNA is TGTGCCAGCAGCTTGGCCCGGGGACTAGAAGGAAATGAGCAGTTCTTC. This chain joins TRBV5-5 and TRBJ2-1; 8 bases match TRBD2. Germline-derived CDR1 and CDR2 are SGHKS and YYEKEE (reference sequence). The V and J ends lost 0 bases and 7 bases, in that order; junction bases with no gene match: 9. The CDR3 has 16 residues.

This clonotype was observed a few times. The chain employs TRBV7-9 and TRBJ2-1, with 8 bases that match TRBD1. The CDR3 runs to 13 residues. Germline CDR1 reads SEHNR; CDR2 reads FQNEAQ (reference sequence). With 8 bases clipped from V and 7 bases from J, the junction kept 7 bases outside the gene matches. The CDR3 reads CASRQGAVNEQFF. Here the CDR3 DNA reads TGTGCCAGCCGCCAGGGGGCTGTAAATGAGCAGTTCTTC.

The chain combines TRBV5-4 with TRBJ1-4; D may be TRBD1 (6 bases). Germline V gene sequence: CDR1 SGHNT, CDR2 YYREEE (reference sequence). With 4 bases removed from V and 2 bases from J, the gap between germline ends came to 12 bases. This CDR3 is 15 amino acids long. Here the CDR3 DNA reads TGTGCCAGCAGCAAAGGACAGCTGACTAATGAAAAACTGTTTTTT. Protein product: CASSKGQLTNEKLFF.

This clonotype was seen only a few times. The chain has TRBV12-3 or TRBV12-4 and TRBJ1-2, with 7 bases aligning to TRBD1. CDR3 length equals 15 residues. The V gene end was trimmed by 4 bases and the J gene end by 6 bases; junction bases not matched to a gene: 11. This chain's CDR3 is CASSSQGVVGDGYTF. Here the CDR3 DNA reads TGTGCCAGCAGTTCCCAGGGGGTGGTCGGTGATGGCTACACCTTC.

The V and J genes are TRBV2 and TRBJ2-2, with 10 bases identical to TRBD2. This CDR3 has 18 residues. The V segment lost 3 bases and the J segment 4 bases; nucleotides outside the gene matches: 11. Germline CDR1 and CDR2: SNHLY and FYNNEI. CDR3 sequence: CASSDFPLAGGSTGELFF. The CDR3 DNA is TGTGCCAGCAGTGATTTTCCTTTAGCGGGGGGCAGCACCGGGGAGCTGTTTTTT.

The CDR3 sequence: CASSQNIFATGGRSTDTQYF. The CDR3 coding sequence is TGTGCCAGCAGCCAAAATATTTTCGCGACGGGGGGGAGAAGCACAGATACGCAGTATTTT. The chain has TRBV4-2 and TRBJ2-3; 8 positions agree with TRBD2. Germline V CDR1 and CDR2: LGHNA, YNFKEQ. The CDR3 sequence is 20 residues long. Trimming removed 2 bases from V and 0 bases from J; junction bases left unmatched: 16.

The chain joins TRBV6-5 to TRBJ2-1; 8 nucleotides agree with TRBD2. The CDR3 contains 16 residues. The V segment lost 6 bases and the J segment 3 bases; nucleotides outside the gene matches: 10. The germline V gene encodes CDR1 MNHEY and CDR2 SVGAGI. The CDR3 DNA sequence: TGTGCCAGCAGACGGACTACTAGCGGCTACTACAATGAGCAGTTCTTC. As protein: CASRRTTSGYYNEQFF.

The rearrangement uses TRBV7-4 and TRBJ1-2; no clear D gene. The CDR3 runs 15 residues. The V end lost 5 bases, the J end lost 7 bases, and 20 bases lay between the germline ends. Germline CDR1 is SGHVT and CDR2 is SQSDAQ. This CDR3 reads CASSPDNVRISGYTF. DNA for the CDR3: TGTGCCAGCAGCCCCGACAACGTCCGAATCTCTGGCTACACCTTC.

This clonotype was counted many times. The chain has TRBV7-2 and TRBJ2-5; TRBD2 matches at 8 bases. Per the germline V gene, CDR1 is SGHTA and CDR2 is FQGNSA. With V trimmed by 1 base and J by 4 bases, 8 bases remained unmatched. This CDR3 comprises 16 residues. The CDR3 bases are TGTGCCAGCAGCTTAGTTGGCGGGGGGATCGGAGAGACCCAGTACTTC. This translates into CASSLVGGGIGETQYF.

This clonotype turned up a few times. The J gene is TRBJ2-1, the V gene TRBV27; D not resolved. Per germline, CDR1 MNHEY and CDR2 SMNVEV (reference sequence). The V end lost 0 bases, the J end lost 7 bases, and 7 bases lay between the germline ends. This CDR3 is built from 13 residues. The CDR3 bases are TGTGCCAGCAGTTTATCCCACCGGAATGAGCAGTTCTTC. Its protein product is CASSLSHRNEQFF.

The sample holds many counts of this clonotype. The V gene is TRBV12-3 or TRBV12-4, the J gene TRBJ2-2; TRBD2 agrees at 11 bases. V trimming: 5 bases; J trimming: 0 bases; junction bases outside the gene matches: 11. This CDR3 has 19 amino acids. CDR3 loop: CASSDLAGGRLANTGELFF. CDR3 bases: TGTGCCAGCAGTGACCTAGCGGGGGGCAGGCTAGCGAACACCGGGGAGCTGTTTTTT.

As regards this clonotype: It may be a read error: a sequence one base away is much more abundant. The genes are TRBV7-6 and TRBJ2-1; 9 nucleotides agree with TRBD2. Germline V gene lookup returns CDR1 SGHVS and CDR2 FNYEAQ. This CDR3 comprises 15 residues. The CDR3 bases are TGTGTCAGCAAGACCTCTAGCGGGGCCTACAATGAGCAGTTCTTC. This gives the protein CVSKTSSGAYNEQFF.